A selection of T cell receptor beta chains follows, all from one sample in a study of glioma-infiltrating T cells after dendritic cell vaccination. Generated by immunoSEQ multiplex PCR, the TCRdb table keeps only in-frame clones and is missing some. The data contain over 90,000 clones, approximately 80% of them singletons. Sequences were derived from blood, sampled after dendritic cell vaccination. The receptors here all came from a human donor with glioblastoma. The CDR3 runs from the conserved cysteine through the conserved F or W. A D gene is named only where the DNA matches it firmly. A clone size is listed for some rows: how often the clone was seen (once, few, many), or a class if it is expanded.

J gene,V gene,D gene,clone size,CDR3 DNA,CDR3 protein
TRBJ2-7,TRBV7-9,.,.,TGTGCCAGCAGCCAAGACAGAACCTACGAGCAGTACTTC,CASSQDRTYEQYF
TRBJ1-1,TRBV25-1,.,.,TGTGCCAGCCGTACTACTGAATACACTGAAGCTTTCTTT,CASRTTEYTEAFF
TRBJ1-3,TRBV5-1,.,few,TGCGCCAGCAGCTTGAGTGTTCCCGCCAGGGGAATTGGAAACACCATATATTTT,CASSLSVPARGIGNTIYF
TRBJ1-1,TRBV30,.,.,TGTGCCTGGAGTGTTAGGGGGAATTTGAACACTGAAGCTTTCTTT,CAWSVRGNLNTEAFF
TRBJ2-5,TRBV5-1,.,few,TGCGCCAGCAGCTTGGCCCAGTACCACCCCTCAAAAGAGACCCAGTACTTC,CASSLAQYHPSKETQYF
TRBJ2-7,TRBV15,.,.,TGTGCCACCAGGTTGGTAGACCGCGGCGAGCAGTACTTC,CATRLVDRGEQYF
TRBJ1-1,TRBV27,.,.,TGTGCCAGCAGTTCGGGACACTTGAACACTGAAGCTTTCTTT,CASSSGHLNTEAFF
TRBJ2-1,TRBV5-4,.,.,TGTGCCAGCAGCGTAGGACAGAATTCCTACAATGAGCAGTTCTTC,CASSVGQNSYNEQFF
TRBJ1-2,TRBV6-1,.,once,TGTGCCAGCAGTTCGGACAGTAGGATAGATGGCTACACCTTC,CASSSDSRIDGYTF
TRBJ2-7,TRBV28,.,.,TGTGCCAGCAATAGCGGATACTACGAGCAGTACTTC,CASNSGYYEQYF
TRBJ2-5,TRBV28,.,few,TGTGCCAGCAGTTTAGTGGTTCCAGGAGGGCAAGAGACCCAGTACTTC,CASSLVVPGGQETQYF
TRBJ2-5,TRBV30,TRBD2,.,TGTGCCTGGAACGTCCCGGGACTAGGGGGAGAGACCCAGTACTTC,CAWNVPGLGGETQYF
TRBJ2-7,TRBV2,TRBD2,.,TGTGCCAGGACCGGGACTAGCGGCTCCTACGAGCAGTACTTC,CARTGTSGSYEQYF
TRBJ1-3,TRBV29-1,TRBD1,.,TGCAGCGCCGCCGGACAGGGAGGAGACACCATATATTTT,CSAAGQGGDTIYF
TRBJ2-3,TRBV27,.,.,TGTGCCAGCAGTTTATGGCGGGGTCCTGGATCAGATACGCAGTATTTT,CASSLWRGPGSDTQYF
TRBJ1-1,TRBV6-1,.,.,TGTGCCAGCAGTGAATGGCTGAACACTGAAGCTTTCTTT,CASSEWLNTEAFF
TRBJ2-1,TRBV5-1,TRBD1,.,TGCGCCAGCTCCCCCCCGGGACAGAGAAACAATGAGCAGTTCTTC,CASSPPGQRNNEQFF
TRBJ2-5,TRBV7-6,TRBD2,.,TGTGCCAGCAGCTTGGGTGCTGTAGCGGGGCAAGAGACCCAGTACTTC,CASSLGAVAGQETQYF
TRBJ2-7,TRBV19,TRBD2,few,TGTGCCAGTACCCCCACCGGGGGGAGCGAGCAGTACTTC,CASTPTGGSEQYF
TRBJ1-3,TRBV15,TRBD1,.,TGTGCCACCAGCCCCGGGACAGGGGCGAACTCTGGAAACACCATATATTTT,CATSPGTGANSGNTIYF
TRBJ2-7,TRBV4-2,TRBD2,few,TGTGCCAGCAGCCAAGTAACCGGGGGTTCCCTTCGCGGGGGCGAGCAGTACTTC,CASSQVTGGSLRGGEQYF
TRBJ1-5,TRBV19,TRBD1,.,TGTGCCAGTATGAGGGACAGTGGCAATCAGCCCCAGCATTTT,CASMRDSGNQPQHF
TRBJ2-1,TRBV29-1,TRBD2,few,TGCAGCCTCACCCTGGGGCTAGCGGGAGGCAATGAGCAGTTCTTC,CSLTLGLAGGNEQFF
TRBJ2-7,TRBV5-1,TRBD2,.,TGCGCCAGCAGCTTCACTCTAGCGGGGGGGTCCTACGAGCAGTACTTC,CASSFTLAGGSYEQYF
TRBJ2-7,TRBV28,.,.,TGTGCCAGCAGGACAGTCTACGAGCAGTACTTC,CASRTVYEQYF
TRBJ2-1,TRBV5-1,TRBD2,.,TGCGCCAGCAGCTCGGCAGAGAGCGGGGGCCCTTTCGATGAGCAGTTCTTC,CASSSAESGGPFDEQFF
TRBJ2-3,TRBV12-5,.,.,TGTGCTAGTGGTTTGGGTGCTAGCGGCACAGATACGCAGTATTTT,CASGLGASGTDTQYF
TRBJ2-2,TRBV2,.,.,TGTGCCAGCAGTGATCAGGGGTACACCGGGGAGCTGTTTTTT,CASSDQGYTGELFF
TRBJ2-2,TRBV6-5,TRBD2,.,TGTGCCAGCAGCGGGGGGGCCCCGCCCGAGAAGTTTTTT,CASSGGAPPEKFF
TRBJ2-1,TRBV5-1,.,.,TGCGCCAGCAGTAGGGGGACCTGGGGCGATGAGCAGTTCTTC,CASSRGTWGDEQFF
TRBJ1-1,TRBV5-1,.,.,TGCGCCAGCAGCCACTGGCGGTTTCGGGGGGATGAAGCTTTCTTT,CASSHWRFRGDEAFF
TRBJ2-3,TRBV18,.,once,TGTGCCAGCTCCTCTGGCGGGGATACGCAGTATTTT,CASSSGGDTQYF
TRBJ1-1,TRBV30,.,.,TGTGCCTCATCCCTGGGGCAGGGAGGTGAAGCTTTCTTT,CASSLGQGGEAFF
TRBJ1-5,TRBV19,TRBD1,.,TGTGCCAGTAGTGACGGACAGGGTGGGAATCAGCCCCAGCATTTT,CASSDGQGGNQPQHF
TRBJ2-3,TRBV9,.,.,TGTGCCAGCAGCGTAGATGGAACAGGTTACACAGATACGCAGTATTTT,CASSVDGTGYTDTQYF
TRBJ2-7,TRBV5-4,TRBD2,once,TGTGCCAACAGCTTTGGAGGGAGGGTGCTCACCTACGAGCAGTACTTC,CANSFGGRVLTYEQYF
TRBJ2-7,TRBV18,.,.,TGTGCCAGCTCACCTCAACAGGACAATTCCTACGAGCAGTACTTC,CASSPQQDNSYEQYF
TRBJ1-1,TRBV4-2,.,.,TGTGCCAGCAGCCAAGGACAGAGGAACACTGAAGCTTTCTTT,CASSQGQRNTEAFF
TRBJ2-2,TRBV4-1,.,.,TGCGCCAGCAGCCAACAGCCAGGAACAACCGGGGAGCTGTTTTTT,CASSQQPGTTGELFF
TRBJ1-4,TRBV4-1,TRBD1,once,TGCGCCAGCAGCCATGGACAGGGGCCGAGGGTTAATGAAAAACTGTTTTTT,CASSHGQGPRVNEKLFF
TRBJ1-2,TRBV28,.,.,TGTGCCAGCAGTTTAAGTACAGGGAATGGCTACACCTTC,CASSLSTGNGYTF
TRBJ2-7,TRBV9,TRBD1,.,TGTGCCAGCAGCCACGGGACAGGGCCTTACGAGCAGTACTTC,CASSHGTGPYEQYF
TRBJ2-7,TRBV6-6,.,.,TGTGCCAGCACGGCCCAGCGGTACGAGCAGTACTTC,CASTAQRYEQYF
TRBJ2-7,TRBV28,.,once,TGTGCCAGCAGTGGAGTGGGGGGGGCGGATGAGCAGTACTTC,CASSGVGGADEQYF
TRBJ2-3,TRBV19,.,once,TGTGCCAGTAGTATCTGGGGGGAACCAGATACGCAGTATTTT,CASSIWGEPDTQYF
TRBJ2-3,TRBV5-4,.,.,TGTGCCAGCAGCTTGGCCGGAGCTTGGGATACGCAGTATTTT,CASSLAGAWDTQYF